The 28 T cell receptor beta chains below were found in one sample sequenced in a study of graft-versus-host responses after intestinal transplantation (dated by TCRdb to the early 2020s). The time point label of this sample denotes: cells obtained before transplantation from donor or recipient. These receptors are not linked to any known antigen. Libraries were prepared through the immunoSEQ multiplex PCR assay. TCRdb took over this immuneACCESS table, retaining in-frame rearrangements with V and J assigned. Such tables are incomplete; in checked studies, under half of the missing clones stem from an unresolved V gene, and the remainder is unexplained. Counted in this sample were about 99,000 clones; 90% to 95% of them appeared once. Jointly, the top ten make up more than 0.9% of the sample. Sequences were derived from unstimulated CD8+ T cells sorted from spleen or lymph node cells, sampled before intestinal transplant. These receptors were collected from a human donor who received an intestinal transplant.

V and J are TRBV9 and TRBJ2-7, with 9 bases identical to TRBD1. Germline V CDR1 and CDR2: SGDLS, YYNGEE. The ends lost 2 bases at V and 1 base at J; junction bases unmatched: 7. The CDR3 runs to 16 residues. The CDR3 loop is CASSVGWGTGSYEQYF. The CDR3 DNA reads TGTGCCAGCAGCGTGGGATGGGGGACAGGGTCCTACGAGCAGTACTTC.

This clone occurred once. The chain carries TRBV5-6 and TRBJ2-2; D gene uncertain. Germline CDR1 reads SGHDT; CDR2 reads YYEEEE. The CDR3 runs 13 residues. Trimming took off 1 base at V and 6 bases at J, with 7 bases between the two ends. The chain's CDR3 is CASSLWAPGELFF. In DNA, the CDR3 is TGTGCCAGCAGCTTGTGGGCTCCCGGGGAGCTGTTTTTT.

The chain links TRBV5-1 to TRBJ1-3; D not resolved. The CDR3 sequence is 14 residues long. The germline V gene encodes CDR1 SGHRS and CDR2 YFSETQ. The V end lost 4 bases, the J end lost 2 bases, and 10 bases lay between the germline ends. The CDR3 DNA reads as TGCGCCAGCAGCAATTATTCACCTGGAAACACCATATATTTT. This encodes CASSNYSPGNTIYF. Based on the CDR3 plus reference TRBV5-1 and TRBJ1-3, the full variable domain is KAGVTQTPRYLIKTRGQQVTLSCSPISGHRSVSWYQQTPGQGLQFLFEYFSETQRNKGNFPGRFSGRQFSNSRSEMNVSTLELGDSALYLCASSNYSPGNTIYFGEGSWLTVV.

In DNA, the CDR3 is TGTGCCAGCAGCTTGAGGGAGTCCGGGGCCAACGTCCTGACTTTC. This encodes CASSLRESGANVLTF. The rearrangement links TRBV5-5 to TRBJ2-6; D is possibly TRBD2 (5 bases). This CDR3 is 15 amino acids long. Trimming stripped 1 base from V and 4 bases from J, with 9 bases between. In germline, CDR1 is SGHKS, CDR2 YYEKEE (reference sequence).

The chain links TRBV19 to TRBJ1-1, with D hard to call. V was trimmed by 10 bases and J by 10 bases, leaving 16 bases between them. The CDR3 is made up of 11 amino acids. The germline gives CDR1 LNHDA, CDR2 SQIVND (reference sequence). The CDR3 DNA sequence: TGTGCCACCCTGGATCACCGGGCAGCTTTCTTT. Its translation is CATLDHRAAFF.

CDR3 region: CASSQEGGPSTEAFF. The CDR3 region has the DNA TGCGCCAGCAGCCAAGAAGGGGGGCCCTCCACTGAAGCTTTCTTT. The V gene is TRBV4-1, the J gene TRBJ1-1; weak D call: TRBD1 (6 bases). Trimming pared 0 bases from V and 4 bases from J, leaving 12 bases between. This CDR3 is 15 amino acids long. Germline V gene lookup returns CDR1 MGHRA and CDR2 YSYEKL.

The genes are TRBV5-5 and TRBJ2-2, with unresolved D. CDR1 is SGHKS, CDR2 YYEKEE, per germline (reference sequence). V dropped 4 bases and J dropped 0 bases, with 4 bases sitting between them. The CDR3 consists of 13 residues. The CDR3 region has the DNA TGTGCCAGCAGCACGACGAACACCGGGGAGCTGTTTTTT. It is translated as CASSTTNTGELFF.

The chain combines TRBV13 with TRBJ1-6, with a possible D match to TRBD1 (6 bases). V was cut by 4 bases and J by 6 bases, with 19 bases left in between. CDR3 length: 17 amino acids. Per germline, CDR1 PRHDT and CDR2 FYEKMQ (reference sequence). Here the CDR3 reads CASSSHGQKNFNSPLHF. For the CDR3, the DNA is TGTGCCAGCAGCTCCCACGGACAGAAGAATTTTAATTCACCCCTCCACTTT.

This chain links TRBV7-8 with TRBJ2-3; D is uncertain. CDR1 is SGHVS, CDR2 FQNEAQ, per germline. There are 15 residues in the CDR3. Trimming took off 4 bases at V and 2 bases at J, with 13 bases between the two ends. The CDR3 sequence: CASSSSRPSTDTQYF. The CDR3 DNA reads TGTGCCAGCAGCTCATCCCGTCCCTCCACAGATACGCAGTATTTT.

The chain couples TRBV9 to TRBJ2-2, with 11 nucleotides matching TRBD2. The J segment lost 6 bases and the V segment lost 6 bases, leaving 7 bases of the junction unmatched. The V gene's germline CDR1 is SGDLS and CDR2 YYNGEE. The CDR3 runs to 15 residues. The CDR3: CASTPTSGAPGELFF. Written as DNA, the CDR3 is TGTGCCAGCACCCCGACTAGCGGGGCCCCCGGGGAGCTGTTTTTT.

The J gene is TRBJ2-3, the V gene TRBV10-2; TRBD1 or TRBD2 may be the D gene (5 bases each). The CDR3 has 16 residues. V was cut by 3 bases and J by 2 bases, with 15 bases left in between. Germline loops: CDR1 WSHSY, CDR2 SAAADI. The CDR3 spells CASSDIDRGVTDTQYF. The CDR3, as DNA: TGCGCCAGCAGTGACATCGACCGAGGGGTCACAGATACGCAGTATTTT.

The J gene is TRBJ2-5, the V gene TRBV19, with 8 positions matching TRBD1. The J call could be wrong; TRBJ2-7 is a better fit for the DNA end. This CDR3 has 12 residues. Germline CDR1 LNHDA, CDR2 SQIVND (reference sequence). In nucleotides, the CDR3 is TGTGCCAGTAGTCAGGGGGCTTACGAGCAGTACTTC. Residues: CASSQGAYEQYF.

The rearrangement uses TRBV10-2 and TRBJ2-1; D gene unclear. Germline loops: CDR1 WSHSY, CDR2 SAAADI. Trimming pared 4 bases from V and 5 bases from J, leaving 6 bases between. The CDR3 is 12 residues long. The CDR3 sequence is CASSGVHNEQFF. DNA for the CDR3: TGCGCCAGCAGTGGGGTCCACAATGAGCAGTTCTTC.

The chain employs TRBV2 and TRBJ2-7; D is undetermined. The CDR3 contains 13 residues. Germline V lookup: CDR1 SNHLY, CDR2 FYNNEI. Trimming removed 5 bases from V and 1 base from J, with 9 bases in between. CDR3 sequence (DNA): TGTGCCAGCAGTATCGACTCGTCCTACGAGCAGTACTTC. It is translated as CASSIDSSYEQYF.

This clone showed up just a few times. The V call is TRBV6-6, the J call TRBJ2-1, with TRBD1 matching 7 bases. The CDR3 is made up of 14 amino acids. Per germline, CDR1 MNHNY and CDR2 SVGAGI (reference sequence). J lost 4 bases, V lost 6 bases, and 6 bases had no gene match. The CDR3 loop is CASSVGGPYNEQFF. CDR3 coding DNA: TGTGCCAGCAGCGTAGGGGGCCCGTACAATGAGCAGTTCTTC.

V usage is TRBV25-1 and J usage is TRBJ2-1, with D uncertain. The germline gives CDR1 MGHDK, CDR2 SYGVNS. This CDR3 spans 12 amino acids. Trimming removed 8 bases from V and 7 bases from J, with 12 bases in between. The CDR3 sequence: CASSDSLNEQFF. In nucleotides, the CDR3 is TGTGCCAGCTCCGACTCCCTTAATGAGCAGTTCTTC.

This clone was recorded a few times. The V gene is TRBV6-1, the J gene TRBJ2-7; no firm D call. V was pared by 6 bases and J by 6 bases, with 15 bases between. The CDR3 is 13 amino acids. CDR1 is MNHNS and CDR2 is SASEGT in the germline V gene. The CDR3 region is CASRGRLDGEQYF. Here the CDR3 DNA reads TGTGCCAGCAGGGGTAGACTTGATGGCGAGCAGTACTTC.

The gene calls are TRBV6-1 and TRBJ2-1; D remains unclear. With 4 bases removed from V and 4 bases from J, the gap between germline ends came to 8 bases. The CDR3 contains 13 residues. In germline, CDR1 is MNHNS, CDR2 SASEGT. The CDR3 DNA is TGTGCCAGCAGTGCGAGTCTATACAATGAGCAGTTCTTC. Translated: CASSASLYNEQFF.

CDR3 region: CASSLGATSGNTIYF. The CDR3 nucleotides read TGTGCCAGCAGCTTAGGGGCCACCTCTGGAAACACCATATATTTT. This sequence joins TRBV5-5 and TRBJ1-3; D might be TRBD1 (5 bases). V gave up 2 bases and J gave up 0 bases, with 9 bases separating them. Looked up from germline, CDR1 is SGHKS and CDR2 is YYEKEE (reference sequence). The CDR3 sequence is 15 residues long. Complete variable domain (other parts from reference TRBV5-5 and TRBJ1-3): DAGVTQSPTHLIKTRGQQVTLRCSPISGHKSVSWYQQVLGQGPQFIFQYYEKEERGRGNFPDRFSARQFPNYSSELNVNALLLGDSALYLCASSLGATSGNTIYFGEGSWLTVV.

The rearrangement links TRBV12-5 to TRBJ1-1, with D uncertain. The CDR3 covers 16 residues. Germline loops: CDR1 LGHNT, CDR2 FRNRAP. With 3 bases removed from V and 0 bases from J, the gap between germline ends came to 14 bases. For the CDR3, the DNA is TGTGCTAGTGGTTTTCATACCGGGCCCATGAACACTGAAGCTTTCTTT. Translating it yields CASGFHTGPMNTEAFF. The variable domain in full, with the rest retrieved from reference TRBV12-5 and TRBJ1-1, is DARVTQTPRHKVTEMGQEVTMRCQPILGHNTVFWYRQTMMQGLELLAYFRNRAPLDDSGMPKDRFSAEMPDATLATLKIQPSEPRDSAVYFCASGFHTGPMNTEAFFGQGTRLTVV.

This sequence joins TRBV4-1 and TRBJ1-5; D ambiguous. The germline V gene encodes CDR1 MGHRA and CDR2 YSYEKL. The ends were cut back, 0 bases at V and 1 base at J, with 7 bases in the middle. CDR3 length equals 15 residues. CDR3 bases: TGCGCCAGCAGCCAAGATTCGGGGAGCAATCAGCCCCAGCATTTT. Its translation is CASSQDSGSNQPQHF.

The chain carries TRBV4-1 and TRBJ2-3, with 11 bases fitting TRBD1. CDR1 and CDR2 (germline): MGHRA, YSYEKL. The CDR3 totals 16 residues. The ends lost 0 bases at V and 5 bases at J; junction bases unmatched: 4. The CDR3 DNA sequence: TGCGCCAGCAGCCAAGAAGGGACAGGGGGGAAAGATACGCAGTATTTT. It encodes CASSQEGTGGKDTQYF.

The chain has TRBV30 and TRBJ2-7, with TRBD1 identical over 7 bases. The trim removed 5 bases at V and 5 bases at J, leaving 9 bases unmatched. Germline CDR1 reads GTSNPN; CDR2 reads SVGIG (reference sequence). The CDR3 sequence is 13 residues long. The chain's CDR3 is CAWARQGMDEQYF. Written as DNA, the CDR3 is TGTGCCTGGGCGAGACAGGGAATGGACGAGCAGTACTTC. Full variable domain (missing parts from reference TRBV30 and TRBJ2-7): SQTIHQWPATLVQPVGSPLSLECTVEGTSNPNLYWYRQAAGRGLQLLFYSVGIGQISSEVPQNLSASRPQDRQFILSSKKLLLSDSGFYLCAWARQGMDEQYFGPGTRLTVT.

The CDR3 coding sequence is TGTGCCAGCAGTGAAGAAAGGGGGCTTTTCACTGAAGCTTTCTTT. It codes for CASSEERGLFTEAFF. The J gene is TRBJ1-1, the V gene TRBV6-1; 7 bases are a match to TRBD1. In germline, CDR1 is MNHNS, CDR2 SASEGT. The CDR3 consists of 15 residues. After removal of 1 base from V and 4 bases from J, the junction contained 6 bases not matched to a gene.

The chain combines TRBV5-1 with TRBJ2-7; D is unclear. V lost 1 base and J lost 3, with 11 bases in between. The CDR3 length is 14 residues. CDR1 and CDR2 from the germline V gene are SGHRS and YFSETQ. Here the CDR3 DNA reads TGCGCCAGCAGCTTGAATCTGGGGATCTACGAGCAGTACTTC. Protein product: CASSLNLGIYEQYF.

V gene TRBV13 combines with J gene TRBJ1-4; 9 nucleotides align to TRBD1. The junction had 6 bases not matched to a gene; V was cut back by 5 bases and J by 8 bases. This CDR3 has 14 residues. The germline CDR1 and CDR2 sequences are PRHDT and FYEKMQ (reference sequence). Here the CDR3 DNA reads TGTGCCAGCAGCATCCGGGACAGGGTCGAAAAACTGTTTTTT. Protein: CASSIRDRVEKLFF.

The chain couples TRBV19 to TRBJ2-1; 8 bases agree with TRBD2. Germline lookup yields CDR1 LNHDA and CDR2 SQIVND (reference sequence). The CDR3 length is 15 residues. J gave up 9 bases and V 2 bases, and 9 bases lay outside the gene matches. In DNA form, the CDR3 reads TGTGCCAGTAGTATATTGGGACTAGGAGATGTTGAGCAGTTCTTC. Its translation is CASSILGLGDVEQFF. Combining the CDR3 with reference TRBV19 and TRBJ2-1 gives the whole variable domain DGGITQSPKYLFRKEGQNVTLSCEQNLNHDAMYWYRQDPGQGLRLIYYSQIVNDFQKGDIAEGYSVSREKKESFPLTVTSAQKNPTAFYLCASSILGLGDVEQFFGPGTRLTVL.

The chain employs TRBV14 and TRBJ1-1, with D hard to call. V lost 4 bases, J lost 6 bases, and 12 bases lay in between. The CDR3 extends over 13 amino acids. The V gene's germline CDR1 is SGHDN and CDR2 FVKESK. The CDR3 DNA is TGTGCCAGCAGCCTCAGACTGAGCCCTGAAGCTTTCTTT. Amino acid sequence: CASSLRLSPEAFF.